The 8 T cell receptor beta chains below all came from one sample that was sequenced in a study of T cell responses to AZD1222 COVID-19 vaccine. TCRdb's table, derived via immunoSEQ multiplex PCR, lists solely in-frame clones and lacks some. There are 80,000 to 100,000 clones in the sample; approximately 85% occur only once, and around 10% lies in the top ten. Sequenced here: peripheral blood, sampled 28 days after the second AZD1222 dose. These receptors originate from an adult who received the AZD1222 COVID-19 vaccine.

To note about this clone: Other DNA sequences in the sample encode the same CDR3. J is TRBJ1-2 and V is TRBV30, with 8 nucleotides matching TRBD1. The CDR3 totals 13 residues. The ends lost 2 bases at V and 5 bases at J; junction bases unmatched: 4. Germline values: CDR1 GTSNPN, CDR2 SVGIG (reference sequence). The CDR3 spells CAWSRDRPYGYTF. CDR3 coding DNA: TGTGCCTGGAGTAGGGACAGGCCTTATGGCTACACCTTC.

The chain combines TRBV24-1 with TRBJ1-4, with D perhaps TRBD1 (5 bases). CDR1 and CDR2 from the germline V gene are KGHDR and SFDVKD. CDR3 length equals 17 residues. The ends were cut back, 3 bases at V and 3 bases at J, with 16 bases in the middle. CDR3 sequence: CATSDPSFGGANEKLFF. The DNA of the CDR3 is TGTGCCACCAGTGATCCCTCTTTTGGAGGGGCTAATGAAAAACTGTTTTTT.

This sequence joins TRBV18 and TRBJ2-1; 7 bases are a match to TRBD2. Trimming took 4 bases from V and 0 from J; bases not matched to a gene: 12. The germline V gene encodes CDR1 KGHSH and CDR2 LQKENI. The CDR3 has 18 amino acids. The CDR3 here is CASSLQGASGSSYNEQFF. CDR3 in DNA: TGTGCCAGCTCACTCCAGGGTGCTAGCGGCAGCTCCTACAATGAGCAGTTCTTC.

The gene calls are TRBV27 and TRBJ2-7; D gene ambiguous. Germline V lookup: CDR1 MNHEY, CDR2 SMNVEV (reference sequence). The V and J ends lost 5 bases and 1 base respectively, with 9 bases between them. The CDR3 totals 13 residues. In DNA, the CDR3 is TGTGCCAGCAGTAGGCACGTTTCCTACGAGCAGTACTTC. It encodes CASSRHVSYEQYF.

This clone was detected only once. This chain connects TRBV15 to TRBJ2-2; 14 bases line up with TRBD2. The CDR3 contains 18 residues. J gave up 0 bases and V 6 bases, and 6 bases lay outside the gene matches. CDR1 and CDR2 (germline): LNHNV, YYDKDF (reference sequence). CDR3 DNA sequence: TGTGCCACCAGGGGAGAGGGACTAGCGGGGGCGAACACCGGGGAGCTGTTTTTT. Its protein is CATRGEGLAGANTGELFF.

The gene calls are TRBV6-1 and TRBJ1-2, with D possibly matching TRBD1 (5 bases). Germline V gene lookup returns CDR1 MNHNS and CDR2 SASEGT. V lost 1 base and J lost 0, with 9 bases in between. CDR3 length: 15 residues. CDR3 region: CASSEDRPSNYGYTF. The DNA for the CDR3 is TGTGCCAGCAGTGAAGACAGGCCTTCTAACTATGGCTACACCTTC.

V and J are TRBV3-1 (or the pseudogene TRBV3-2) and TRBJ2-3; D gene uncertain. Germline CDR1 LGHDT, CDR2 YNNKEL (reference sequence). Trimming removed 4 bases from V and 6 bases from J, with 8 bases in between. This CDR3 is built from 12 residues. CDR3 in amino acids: CASSLPTDTQYF. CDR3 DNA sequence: TGTGCCAGCAGCCTTCCAACGGATACGCAGTATTTT.

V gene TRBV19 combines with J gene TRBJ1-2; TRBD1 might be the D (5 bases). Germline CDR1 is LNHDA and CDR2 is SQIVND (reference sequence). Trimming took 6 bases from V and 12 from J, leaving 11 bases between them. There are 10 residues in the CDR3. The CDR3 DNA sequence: TGTGCCAGTAGCGGACAACCGGACACCTTC. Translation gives CASSGQPDTF.